These 25 T cell receptor beta chains were sequenced from one sample in a study of blood T cells in healthy people across ages. Alongside a J-beta primer mix, a sample-barcoded 5' primer served in a second PCR lasting roughly 7 to 11 cycles. TCRdb re-derived calls from the 5' RACE reads in MiXCR, one entry per CDR3 protein. The sample has roughly 790,000 distinct CDR3 sequences; approximately 39% are singletons. Input material: blood. Every receptor here comes from a woman aged 55-69 years in good health.

This clonotype came up a few times. The rearrangement uses TRBV12-5 and TRBJ2-1; 9 bases are a match to TRBD2. Germline V lookup: CDR1 LGHNT, CDR2 FRNRAP. V was pared by 5 bases and J by 6 bases, with 8 bases of the junction left unmatched. There are 15 residues in the CDR3. The CDR3 loop is CASGGGTSTGNEQFF. CDR3 in DNA: TGTGCTAGTGGTGGGGGGACTAGCACAGGCAATGAGCAGTTCTTC.

This clonotype was recorded only once. The chain recombines TRBV20-1 with TRBJ2-3; 10 nucleotides agree with TRBD2. Germline CDR1 is DFQATT and CDR2 is SNEGSKA (reference sequence). This CDR3 region has 15 residues. The V gene end was trimmed by 0 bases and the J gene end by 9 bases; junction bases not matched to a gene: 9. The CDR3 reads CSARDIAGGPVTQYF. As DNA, the CDR3 is TGCAGTGCTAGAGATATAGCGGGGGGCCCCGTGACGCAGTATTTT.

This chain links TRBV27 with TRBJ2-2; 7 bases are shared with TRBD2. Germline V gene data show CDR1 as MNHEY and CDR2 as SMNVEV (reference sequence). This CDR3 comprises 18 residues. Trimming at V came to 7 bases and at J to 1 base, leaving 15 bases not matched to a gene. CDR3: CASKSRQPGLKNTGELFF. The DNA of the CDR3 is TGTGCCAGCAAATCTCGGCAGCCGGGACTAAAGAACACCGGGGAGCTGTTTTTT.

The V call is TRBV20-1, the J call TRBJ2-7, with 7 bases lining up with TRBD1. The junction had 13 bases not matched to a gene; V was cut back by 6 bases and J by 2 bases. Germline CDR1 reads DFQATT; CDR2 reads SNEGSKA (reference sequence). CDR3 length: 15 amino acids. The chain's CDR3 is CSATPPDRMTYEQYF. In nucleotides, the CDR3 is TGCAGTGCCACCCCCCCGGACAGGATGACCTACGAGCAGTACTTC.

This clonotype was detected only a few times. The genes are TRBV6-1 and TRBJ2-7, with 10 positions matching TRBD1. In germline, CDR1 is MNHNS, CDR2 SASEGT. V dropped 7 bases and J dropped 6; count of bases not matched to a gene: 12. This CDR3 spans 15 amino acids. The CDR3 DNA reads TGTGCCAGCATCAACTTGGACAGGGGGTACCTCGAGCAGTACTTC. Translation gives CASINLDRGYLEQYF.

The sample holds a few counts of this clonotype. The J gene is TRBJ2-7, the V gene TRBV27, with TRBD1 identical over 9 bases. Germline CDR1 and CDR2: MNHEY and SMNVEV (reference sequence). The CDR3 sequence is 14 residues long. Trimming removed 3 bases from V and 3 bases from J; junction bases left unmatched: 3. The CDR3 loop reads CASSFGTGYYEQYF. For the CDR3, the DNA is TGTGCCAGCAGTTTTGGGACAGGGTACTACGAGCAGTACTTC.

In the case of this clonotype: A much larger clone lies a single base off, so this may be a read error. The CDR3 DNA reads TGCGCCAGCAACCAAGGCGGCAGGGGTGAGACCCAGTACTTC. Protein sequence: CASNQGGRGETQYF. The chain links TRBV4-1 to TRBJ2-5; D is possibly TRBD1 (6 bases). CDR3 length equals 14 residues. Germline V gene data show CDR1 as MGHRA and CDR2 as YSYEKL.

As regards this clonotype: With a much larger clone just one base away, this may be a read error. This chain joins TRBV12-3 or TRBV12-4 and TRBJ2-1, with 10 bases matching TRBD2. The DNA end lines up better with TRBJ2-7; the J call may be wrong. The CDR3 is 15 amino acids. The CDR3 reads CASSLGLAEYNEQYF. CDR3 coding DNA: TGTGCCAGCAGTCTCGGACTAGCGGAATACAATGAGCAGTACTTC.

The chain uses TRBV11-1 and TRBJ1-1; 8 bases fit TRBD1. CDR1 is SGHAT, CDR2 FQDESV, per germline (reference sequence). The junction had 9 bases not matched to a gene; V was cut back by 6 bases and J by 3 bases. This CDR3 has 15 residues. CDR3 DNA sequence: TGTGCCAGCAGAACCGCAGGGGGCGTGCACACTGAAGCTTTCTTT. Its translation: CASRTAGGVHTEAFF.

The sample holds a few counts of this clonotype. This chain connects TRBV7-2 to TRBJ1-2; TRBD1 agrees at 11 bases. CDR1 is SGHTA and CDR2 is FQGNSA in the germline V gene. Trimming took 3 bases from V and 3 from J; bases not matched to a gene: 3. The CDR3 contains 15 residues. CDR3: CASSFRDRGDYGYTF. The CDR3 nucleotides read TGTGCCAGCAGCTTCCGGGACAGGGGGGACTATGGCTACACCTTC.

Worth noting for this clonotype: Being one base from a much bigger clone, this may be a read error. CDR3 protein: CASSPIPGLSYEQYF. The CDR3 bases are TGTGCCAGCAGCCCTATCCCGGGACTCTCCTACGAGCAGTACTTC. The chain has TRBV3-1 and TRBJ2-7; perhaps TRBD2 as D (6 bases). V shed 4 bases and J shed 0 bases, with 13 bases lying between them. Germline CDR1 reads LGHDT; CDR2 reads YNNKEL (reference sequence). The CDR3 length is 15 residues.

The table lists this clonotype with many counts. V usage is TRBV18 and J usage is TRBJ2-7; the D gene is possibly TRBD1 (6 bases). The CDR3 consists of 15 residues. Germline values: CDR1 KGHSH, CDR2 LQKENI. Between the trimmed V and J ends, which lost 0 bases and 3 bases, there was a span of 12 bases. CDR3 protein: CASSPPQGTYYEQYF. CDR3 nucleotides: TGTGCCAGCTCACCACCCCAGGGGACATACTACGAGCAGTACTTC.

This clonotype has a handful of counts. This chain connects TRBV12-3 or TRBV12-4 to TRBJ1-1; no reliable D call. The CDR3 runs 11 residues. V lost 7 bases, J lost 1 base, and 4 bases lay in between. The CDR3 DNA follows: TGTGCCAGCACCAAGAACACTGAAGCTTTCTTT. It yields the protein CASTKNTEAFF.

The chain uses TRBV7-3 and TRBJ2-1; D gene uncertain. The V gene lost 8 bases and the J gene lost 9 bases, with 14 bases spanning the gap. The germline gives CDR1 SGHTA, CDR2 FQGTGA. CDR3 length: 12 amino acids. CDR3: CASAPTPGEQFF. CDR3 coding DNA: TGTGCCAGCGCCCCGACCCCTGGTGAGCAGTTCTTC.

V usage is TRBV6-1 and J usage is TRBJ2-5; no clear D. Germline CDR1 and CDR2: MNHNS and SASEGT. Trimming removed 5 bases from V and 5 bases from J, with 12 bases in between. The CDR3 totals 13 residues. The CDR3 nucleotides read TGTGCCAGCAGTCGACCTGGTGAGGAGACCCAGTACTTC. Its protein product is CASSRPGEETQYF.

This clonotype was recorded a few times. The chain employs TRBV6-6 and TRBJ2-7; possible D gene TRBD2, 5 bases. Germline CDR1 reads MNHNY; CDR2 reads SVGAGI (reference sequence). This CDR3 has 12 amino acids. Trimming pared 6 bases from V and 4 bases from J, leaving 10 bases between. Here the CDR3 reads CASSEGQYEQYF. Written as DNA, the CDR3 is TGTGCCAGCAGCGAGGGCCAATACGAGCAGTACTTC.

J is TRBJ1-5 and V is TRBV18; 7 bases are shared with TRBD1. The CDR3 contains 15 residues. The germline gives CDR1 KGHSH, CDR2 LQKENI. J was trimmed by 7 bases and V by 2 bases; bases with no gene match: 8. The CDR3 DNA reads TGTGCCAGCTCACCAGCCACAGGGGTCGGCCAGCCCCAGCATTTT. The encoded protein is CASSPATGVGQPQHF.

In its sample, this clonotype was seen a few times. The V call is TRBV20-1, the J call TRBJ2-7; D possibly corresponds to TRBD2 (5 bases). The CDR3 runs to 14 residues. Germline V CDR1 and CDR2: DFQATT, SNEGSKA (reference sequence). V was trimmed by 3 bases and J by 3 bases, leaving 15 bases between them. The CDR3: CSASPPRGSYEQYF. The CDR3 DNA reads TGCAGTGCTAGCCCCCCCCGAGGGAGCTACGAGCAGTACTTC.

This clonotype turned up a few times. J is TRBJ1-6 and V is TRBV27; TRBD1 is a possible D gene (5 bases). Trimming took off 2 bases at V and 3 bases at J, with 8 bases between the two ends. This CDR3 is built from 15 residues. CDR1 is MNHEY and CDR2 is SMNVEV in the germline V gene (reference sequence). For the CDR3, the DNA is TGTGCCAGCAGTTTACAGGGTCTCTATAATTCACCCCTCCACTTT. It encodes CASSLQGLYNSPLHF.

The V and J genes are TRBV27 and TRBJ1-2, with 7 bases fitting TRBD1. Germline V lookup: CDR1 MNHEY, CDR2 SMNVEV (reference sequence). J was trimmed by 7 bases and V by 7 bases; bases with no gene match: 12. The CDR3 sequence is 14 residues long. CDR3 in amino acids: CASKGQARIGGYTF. Here the CDR3 DNA reads TGTGCCAGCAAAGGACAGGCCCGGATCGGTGGCTACACCTTC.

A few counts support this clonotype. The rearrangement links TRBV9 to TRBJ2-3; D is possibly TRBD2 (5 bases). Per germline, CDR1 SGDLS and CDR2 YYNGEE. V gave up 0 bases and J gave up 2 bases, with 13 bases separating them. This CDR3 comprises 16 residues. DNA of the CDR3: TGTGCCAGCAGCGTAGCTAGGGAGATTCTCACAGATACGCAGTATTTT. As protein: CASSVAREILTDTQYF.

About this clonotype: Since a much larger clone is just one base distant, this may be a read error. V usage is TRBV29-1 and J usage is TRBJ1-2, with D unclear. CDR3 length: 13 residues. Germline CDR1 and CDR2: SQVTM and ANQGSEA. For the CDR3, the DNA is TGCAGCGTTGAAGATCCAGTACTCTATGGCTACGCCTTC. It is translated as CSVEDPVLYGYAF. Combining the CDR3 with reference TRBV29-1 and TRBJ1-2 gives the whole variable domain SAVISQKPSRDICQRGTSLTIQCQVDSQVTMMFWYRQQPGQSLTLIATANQGSEATYESGFVIDKFPISRPNLTFSTLTVSNMSPEDSSIYLCSVEDPVLYGYAFGSGTRLTVV.

The gene calls are TRBV20-1 and TRBJ2-4, with unresolved D. V dropped 0 bases and J dropped 0 bases, with 9 bases sitting between them. The germline gives CDR1 DFQATT, CDR2 SNEGSKA (reference sequence). This CDR3 has 15 amino acids. CDR3 sequence (DNA): TGCAGTGCTAGAGATTTGAAAATAGCCAAAAACATTCAGTACTTC. Its translation: CSARDLKIAKNIQYF.

There are many counts of this clonotype. The chain is built from TRBV10-3 and TRBJ2-7; D assignment may be TRBD1 or TRBD2 (6 bases each). Per germline, CDR1 ENHRY and CDR2 SYGVKD. V was pared by 6 bases and J by 0 bases, with 12 bases between. This CDR3 is built from 14 residues. CDR3 protein: CAIRRGDFSYEQYF. DNA of the CDR3: TGTGCCATCAGGAGGGGGGACTTCTCCTACGAGCAGTACTTC.

This clonotype occurred a few times. The chain uses TRBV20-1 and TRBJ1-1, with D possibly matching TRBD1 (5 bases). Looked up from germline, CDR1 is DFQATT and CDR2 is SNEGSKA (reference sequence). Trimming took off 0 bases at V and 5 bases at J, with 31 bases between the two ends. There are 20 residues in the CDR3. CDR3 residues: CSARDSGPLPGRQGLTEAFF. The CDR3, as DNA: TGCAGTGCTAGAGATTCCGGTCCCCTGCCCGGGAGGCAGGGCCTAACTGAAGCTTTCTTT.